These 19 T cell receptor beta chains share one sample of origin, sequenced in a study of shared clonotypes between healthy human individuals. Positive CCR7 selection of CD45RO-negative cells yielded the naive CD8 cells, and terminally differentiated effector memory CD45RA+ cells were excluded. Sequenced by immunoSEQ multiplex PCR; TCRdb stores in-frame clones only, minus some. Among some 1,900,000 clones listed, roughly 94% were seen once. Sample: naive CD8+ T cells sorted from blood. These TCRs come from a man aged 18-30 years in good health.

Remarks on this clone: Other nucleotide sequences from this sample produce the same CDR3. The J gene is TRBJ2-5, the V gene TRBV6-5; D is unclear. Between the trimmed V and J ends, which lost 4 bases and 1 base, there was a span of 1 base. This CDR3 region has 11 residues. Germline CDR1 is MNHEY and CDR2 is SVGAGI. CDR3: CASSFQETQYF. CDR3 DNA: TGTGCCAGCAGTTTCCAAGAGACCCAGTACTTC.

This clone was recorded once. The V and J genes are TRBV6-6 and TRBJ2-7; 7 nucleotides agree with TRBD1. CDR3 size: 14 residues. V gave up 1 base and J gave up 0 bases; unmatched junction bases: 0. CDR1 is MNHNY, CDR2 SVGAGI, per germline (reference sequence). DNA of the CDR3: TGTGCCAGCAGTTACTGGGACAGCTCCTACGAGCAGTACTTC. Amino acid sequence: CASSYWDSSYEQYF.

The chain uses TRBV4-3 and TRBJ2-1, with 10 bases identical to TRBD2. Germline V CDR1 and CDR2: LGHNA, YSLEER. The CDR3 contains 15 residues. J lost 7 bases, V lost 4 bases, and 7 bases had no gene match. CDR3 sequence (DNA): TGCGCCAGCAGCCGGGGACTAGCGTTAGTAAATGAGCAGTTCTTC. This translates into CASSRGLALVNEQFF.

The chain couples TRBV6-6 to TRBJ1-2; 8 positions match TRBD1. The trim removed 4 bases at V and 2 bases at J, leaving 6 bases unmatched. The CDR3 contains 15 residues. Per the germline V gene, CDR1 is MNHNY and CDR2 is SVGAGI (reference sequence). The CDR3 nucleotides are TGTGCCAGCAGTTCCCTAAGACAGGGGAACTATGGCTACACCTTC. Its translation: CASSSLRQGNYGYTF.

The chain uses TRBV7-8 and TRBJ2-1; no reliable D call. CDR3 length equals 16 residues. V lost 1 base and J 0 bases, leaving 10 bases between the germline ends. Germline V CDR1 and CDR2: SGHVS, FQNEAQ. CDR3 DNA: TGTGCCAGCAGCTTAGGGTTATATAGCTCCTACAATGAGCAGTTCTTC. Protein product: CASSLGLYSSYNEQFF.

This sequence joins TRBV9 and TRBJ2-5, with 9 positions matching TRBD2. The germline gives CDR1 SGDLS, CDR2 YYNGEE. The CDR3 sequence is 16 residues long. Trimming at V came to 0 bases and at J to 2 bases, leaving 5 bases not matched to a gene. DNA for the CDR3: TGTGCCAGCAGCGTAGACAAGACTAGCGGACAAGAGACCCAGTACTTC. Translating gives CASSVDKTSGQETQYF.

The chain links TRBV19 to TRBJ2-1; D gene uncertain. Trimming cost V 3 bases and J 4 bases, with 13 bases left between them. The length of the CDR3 is 15 residues. CDR1 LNHDA and CDR2 SQIVND come from the germline V gene (reference sequence). CDR3 sequence reads: CASSMARTAYNEQFF. The CDR3 DNA sequence: TGTGCCAGTAGTATGGCCAGGACGGCGTACAATGAGCAGTTCTTC.

This sequence joins TRBV9 and TRBJ2-3, with TRBD2 matching over 11 bases. Germline CDR1 is SGDLS and CDR2 is YYNGEE. CDR3 length: 14 residues. J gave up 5 bases and V 4 bases, and 3 bases lay outside the gene matches. CDR3 sequence (DNA): TGTGCCAGCAGCCATAGCGGGAGGGAAGATACGCAGTATTTT. Translation: CASSHSGREDTQYF.

This chain connects TRBV13 to TRBJ2-1; a weak D match, TRBD2 (5 bases). This CDR3 is built from 16 residues. CDR1 and CDR2 (germline): PRHDT, FYEKMQ (reference sequence). V was cut by 1 base and J by 0 bases, with 10 bases left in between. The DNA for the CDR3 is TGTGCCAGCAGCTTAGATGCGGGTAGCTCCTACAATGAGCAGTTCTTC. It encodes CASSLDAGSSYNEQFF.

V gene TRBV7-6 combines with J gene TRBJ1-3, with 7 bases aligning to TRBD1. The CDR3 runs to 15 residues. Germline CDR1 and CDR2: SGHVS and FNYEAQ. Trimming removed 6 bases from V and 2 bases from J; junction bases left unmatched: 7. The CDR3 sequence: CASRQRGGPGNTIYF. The CDR3 bases are TGTGCCAGCAGACAAAGAGGGGGCCCTGGAAACACCATATATTTT.

The chain joins TRBV10-3 to TRBJ2-7; D remains ambiguous. Trimming removed 3 bases at V and 3 bases at J, with 12 bases between. This CDR3 spans 14 amino acids. The germline V gene encodes CDR1 ENHRY and CDR2 SYGVKD. CDR3 coding DNA: TGTGCCATCAGTGAAGACGGCAGCTTCTACGAGCAGTACTTC. Its protein is CAISEDGSFYEQYF.

The chain has TRBV4-1 and TRBJ2-7; 7 nucleotides align to TRBD2. In germline, CDR1 is MGHRA, CDR2 YSYEKL. CDR3 size: 14 residues. Germline trimming cut 1 base from V and 6 bases from J; bases unmatched to any gene: 6. The CDR3 coding sequence is TGCGCCAGCAGCCAAGGGAGGGAGGGATCCGAGCAGTACTTC. Its protein is CASSQGREGSEQYF.

For the CDR3, the DNA is TGTGCCAGCAGCCCCTTTGCGGGAGGGCCATGGGAGCAGTACTTC. Encoded protein: CASSPFAGGPWEQYF. The rearrangement joins TRBV27 to TRBJ2-7, with 9 bases lining up with TRBD2. Germline V gene data show CDR1 as MNHEY and CDR2 as SMNVEV (reference sequence). V was clipped by 6 bases and J by 7 bases; unmatched bases: 13. The CDR3 covers 15 residues.

J is TRBJ2-3 and V is TRBV10-3, with 13 bases aligning to TRBD2. In germline, CDR1 is ENHRY, CDR2 SYGVKD. This CDR3 has 16 amino acids. V shed 3 bases and J 5 bases; nucleotides not matched to a gene: 5. The CDR3 DNA reads TGTGCCATCAGTGACCCCGGACTAGCGGGAGAAGATACGCAGTATTTT. Amino acid sequence: CAISDPGLAGEDTQYF.

The chain carries TRBV7-2 and TRBJ2-5, with 7 bases identical to TRBD1. V lost 1 base and J lost 4; bases outside the gene matches: 12. The length of the CDR3 is 17 residues. The germline V gene encodes CDR1 SGHTA and CDR2 FQGNSA. The CDR3 bases are TGTGCCAGCAGCTTAGAGCCTTTAGGGGGCTGGGGAGAGACCCAGTACTTC. Translating it yields CASSLEPLGGWGETQYF.

The genes are TRBV7-9 and TRBJ1-1; D remains unclear. The CDR3 loop spans 14 amino acids. CDR1 and CDR2 (germline): SEHNR, FQNEAQ (reference sequence). Trimming took 0 bases from V and 1 from J, leaving 6 bases between them. In DNA, the CDR3 is TGTGCCAGCAGCTTAGCGCCAGGGAACACTGAAGCTTTCTTT. Its protein is CASSLAPGNTEAFF. The entire variable domain, with the rest obtained from reference TRBV7-9 and TRBJ1-1, is as follows: DTGVSQNPRHKITKRGQNVTFRCDPISEHNRLYWYRQTLGQGPEFLTYFQNEAQLEKSRLLSDRFSAERPKGSFSTLEIQRTEQGDSAMYLCASSLAPGNTEAFFGQGTRLTVV.

This chain uses TRBV5-4 with TRBJ2-7, with 9 bases matching TRBD1. The V and J ends lost 0 bases and 2 bases, in that order; junction bases with no gene match: 9. CDR3 length: 17 amino acids. Germline V gene sequence: CDR1 SGHNT, CDR2 YYREEE (reference sequence). Here the CDR3 DNA reads TGTGCCAGCAGCTTGGTTGGGACAGGGCCCCGAACCTACGAGCAGTACTTC. Translation: CASSLVGTGPRTYEQYF.

The rearrangement links TRBV7-6 to TRBJ2-5; 7 positions agree with TRBD2. This CDR3 region has 16 residues. Germline lookup yields CDR1 SGHVS and CDR2 FNYEAQ. V trimming: 5 bases; J trimming: 3 bases; junction bases outside the gene matches: 12. CDR3 loop: CASSHIFGAGEETQYF. CDR3 DNA sequence: TGTGCCAGCAGCCACATTTTCGGGGCGGGAGAAGAGACCCAGTACTTC. The whole variable domain, filled in from reference TRBV7-6 and TRBJ2-5, reads GAGVSQSPRYKVTKRGQDVALRCDPISGHVSLYWYRQALGQGPEFLTYFNYEAQQDKSGLPNDRFSAERPEGSISTLTIQRTEQRDSAMYRCASSHIFGAGEETQYFGPGTRLLVL.

This chain links TRBV6-4 with TRBJ2-1; D remains ambiguous. The CDR3 is 13 residues long. Trimming left V 3 bases short and J 3 bases short, with 6 bases between. Germline assignment: CDR1 MRHNA and CDR2 SNTAGT. This CDR3 is CASSEEHYNEQFF. The CDR3, as DNA: TGTGCCAGCAGTGAAGAGCACTACAATGAGCAGTTCTTC.